This passage covers 9 T cell receptor beta chains from one sample sequenced in a study of T cell repertoires in cytomegalovirus infection. Each CDR3 protein is one row after TCRdb ran MiXCR on the reads. The table has about 130,000 distinct CDR3 sequences, more than 25% seen once. These TCRs are of unknown antigen specificity. The sequences come from CD8+ T cells from cultured PBMCs, collected from culture after CMV antigen stimulation. The receptors were gathered from a human donor in good health (CMV status not recorded). Some clones in this sample may be carry-over from other donors' samples.

V gene TRBV27 combines with J gene TRBJ1-2; D might be TRBD1 (5 bases). With 7 bases removed from V and 2 bases from J, the gap between germline ends came to 17 bases. Per germline, CDR1 MNHEY and CDR2 SMNVEV (reference sequence). The CDR3 sequence is 15 residues long. This CDR3 is CASTNRYAGNYGYTF. CDR3 nucleotides: TGTGCCAGCACGAATAGATATGCAGGGAACTATGGCTACACCTTC.

The rearrangement links TRBV6-8 to TRBJ2-7, with D possibly called TRBD1 or TRBD2 (5 bases each). The CDR3 has 14 residues. V was clipped by 4 bases and J by 1 base, with 11 bases between them. CDR1 and CDR2 (germline): MNHGY, SAAAGT. CDR3 nucleotide sequence: TGTGCCAGCAGTTCCCCCGGGACGTCCTACGAGCAGTACTTC. Translation gives CASSSPGTSYEQYF.

In its sample, this clonotype was seen a few times. The chain recombines TRBV7-6 with TRBJ2-2; TRBD2 matches at 7 bases. In germline, CDR1 is SGHVS, CDR2 FNYEAQ. CDR3 length: 17 residues. J lost 1 base, V lost 5 bases, and 10 bases had no gene match. The CDR3 DNA sequence: TGTGCCAGCAGCCCCCCGAGAGGGACTAAGAACACCGGGGAGCTGTTTTTT. Translating gives CASSPPRGTKNTGELFF.

The rearrangement uses TRBV5-1 and TRBJ2-1; 8 bases are a match to TRBD2. CDR1 and CDR2 (germline): SGHRS, YFSETQ. CDR3 length: 12 residues. The junction had 3 bases not matched to a gene; V was cut back by 4 bases and J by 9 bases. CDR3 protein: CASSLSGIEQFF. CDR3 bases: TGCGCCAGCAGCCTTAGCGGGATTGAGCAGTTCTTC. The whole variable domain, remainder taken from reference TRBV5-1 and TRBJ2-1, is KAGVTQTPRYLIKTRGQQVTLSCSPISGHRSVSWYQQTPGQGLQFLFEYFSETQRNKGNFPGRFSGRQFSNSRSEMNVSTLELGDSALYLCASSLSGIEQFFGPGTRLTVL.

The V call is TRBV6-6, the J call TRBJ1-2; possibly TRBD1 for D (5 bases). Trimming removed 0 bases from V and 3 bases from J, with 17 bases in between. This CDR3 region has 17 residues. Germline V gene sequence: CDR1 MNHNY, CDR2 SVGAGI (reference sequence). The CDR3 here is CASSYSQTRGTHYGYTF. CDR3 sequence (DNA): TGTGCCAGCAGTTACTCCCAGACACGGGGGACCCACTATGGCTACACCTTC.

This clonotype was seen a handful of times. The chain has TRBV11-2 and TRBJ2-4; D is possibly TRBD2 (6 bases). The CDR3 length is 15 residues. V was cut by 5 bases and J by 7 bases, with 18 bases left in between. CDR1 is SGHAT, CDR2 FQNNGV, per germline. This CDR3 reads CASSPDRREVNIQYF. The DNA for the CDR3 is TGTGCCAGCAGCCCCGACCGGAGGGAGGTGAACATTCAGTACTTC.

The gene calls are TRBV7-1 and TRBJ1-1; D unclear. TRBV7-1 is given ORF status, its function remaining uncertain. V was pared by 3 bases and J by 1 base, with 9 bases between. This CDR3 comprises 14 residues. The CDR3: CASSSAWGNTEAFF. CDR3 DNA sequence: TGTGCCAGCAGCTCGGCGTGGGGGAACACTGAAGCTTTCTTT.

The J gene is TRBJ1-4, the V gene TRBV12-3 or TRBV12-4, with 11 bases lining up with TRBD1. This CDR3 is 16 amino acids long. The J segment lost 8 bases and the V segment lost 6 bases, leaving 11 bases of the junction unmatched. CDR3 amino acids: CASRDGQGALREKLFF. DNA for the CDR3: TGTGCCAGCAGGGACGGACAGGGGGCCCTGCGAGAAAAACTGTTTTTT.

The chain combines TRBV9 with TRBJ2-7; 7 positions match TRBD2. Germline-derived CDR1 and CDR2 are SGDLS and YYNGEE. The CDR3 contains 12 residues. V lost 1 base and J lost 6; bases outside the gene matches: 1. CDR3 nucleotide sequence: TGTGCCAGCAGCGTATGGGGGGGCGAGCAGTACTTC. This codes for CASSVWGGEQYF.